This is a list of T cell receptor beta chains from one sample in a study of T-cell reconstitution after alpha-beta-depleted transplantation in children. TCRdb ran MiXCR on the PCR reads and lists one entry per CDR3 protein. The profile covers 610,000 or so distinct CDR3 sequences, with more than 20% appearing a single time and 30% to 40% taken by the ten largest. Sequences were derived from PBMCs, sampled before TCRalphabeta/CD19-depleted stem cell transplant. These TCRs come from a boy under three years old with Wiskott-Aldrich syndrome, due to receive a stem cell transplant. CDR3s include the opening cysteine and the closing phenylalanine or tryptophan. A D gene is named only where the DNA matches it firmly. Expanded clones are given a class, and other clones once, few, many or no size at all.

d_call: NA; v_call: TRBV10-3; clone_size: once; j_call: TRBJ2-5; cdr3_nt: TGTGCCATCAGTGCGGCGTCAGGGCAAGAGACCCAGTACTTC; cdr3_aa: CAISAASGQETQYF
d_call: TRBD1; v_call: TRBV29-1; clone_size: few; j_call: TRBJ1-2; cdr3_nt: TGCAGCGTTGAGCGACAGGGGGCGGACTATGGCTACACCTTC; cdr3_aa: CSVERQGADYGYTF
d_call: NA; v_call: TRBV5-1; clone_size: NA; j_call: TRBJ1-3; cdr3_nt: TGCGCCAGCAGCTTGGGCAGGGGTTCAGGAAACACCATATATTTT; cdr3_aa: CASSLGRGSGNTIYF
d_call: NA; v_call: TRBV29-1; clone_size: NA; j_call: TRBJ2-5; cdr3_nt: TGCAGCGTTGAGTTGGGGGTAGCGACCCAGTACTTC; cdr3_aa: CSVELGVATQYF
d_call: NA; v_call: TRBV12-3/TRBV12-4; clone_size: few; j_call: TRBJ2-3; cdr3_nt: TGTGCCAGCAAGAGAACTAGCCCTCTTCGCTCAGATACGCAGTATTTT; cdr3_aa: CASKRTSPLRSDTQYF
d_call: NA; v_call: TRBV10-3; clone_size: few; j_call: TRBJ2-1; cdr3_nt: TGTGCCATCAGCCCATGGGGGGCATATGAGCAGTTCTTC; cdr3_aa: CAISPWGAYEQFF
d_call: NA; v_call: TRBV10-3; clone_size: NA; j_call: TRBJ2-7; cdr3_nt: TGTGCCATCAGTGAGTCCGGTGGGGTTGCACGAAACTACGAGCAGTACTTC; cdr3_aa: CAISESGGVARNYEQYF
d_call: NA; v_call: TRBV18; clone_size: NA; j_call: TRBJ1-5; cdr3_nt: TGTGCCAGCTCACCGGTAACAGGGCCCAATCAGCCCCAGCATTTT; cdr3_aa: CASSPVTGPNQPQHF
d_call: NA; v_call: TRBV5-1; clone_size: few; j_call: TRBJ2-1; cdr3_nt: TGCGCCAGCAGCTTCCAACGACCAGGACGGTATGAGCAGTTCTTC; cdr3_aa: CASSFQRPGRYEQFF
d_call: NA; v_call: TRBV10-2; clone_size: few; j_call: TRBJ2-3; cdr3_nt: TGCGCCAGCAGTGAGATGGGGATGGGCACAGATACGCAGTATTTT; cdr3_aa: CASSEMGMGTDTQYF
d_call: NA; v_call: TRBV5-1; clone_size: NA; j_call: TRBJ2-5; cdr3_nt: TGCGCCAGCAGCTACGGACGGAAAGAGACCCAGTACTTC; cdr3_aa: CASSYGRKETQYF
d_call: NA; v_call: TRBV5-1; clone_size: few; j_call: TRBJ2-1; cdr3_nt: TGCGCCAGCAGATCGGGTAGCCCCTACAATGAGCAGTTCTTC; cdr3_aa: CASRSGSPYNEQFF
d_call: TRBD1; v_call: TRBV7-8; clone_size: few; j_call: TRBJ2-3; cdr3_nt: TGTGCCAGCAGCGATCTACGCCAGGGGGACGCCACAGATACGCAGTATTTT; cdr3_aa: CASSDLRQGDATDTQYF
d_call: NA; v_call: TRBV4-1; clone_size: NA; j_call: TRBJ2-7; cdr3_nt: TGCGCCAGCAGCCCGCTTGGGGTCTACGAGCAGTACTTC; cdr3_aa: CASSPLGVYEQYF
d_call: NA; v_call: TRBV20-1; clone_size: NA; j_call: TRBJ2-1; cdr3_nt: TGCAGTGCTAGAGATCGCATAGGGAGCTCCTACAATGAGCAGTTCTTC; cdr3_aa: CSARDRIGSSYNEQFF
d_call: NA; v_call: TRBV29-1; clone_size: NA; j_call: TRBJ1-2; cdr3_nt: TGCAGCGTTGAGGGTTTGCAGACAGCCCTGAGGTATGGCTACACCTTC; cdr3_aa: CSVEGLQTALRYGYTF
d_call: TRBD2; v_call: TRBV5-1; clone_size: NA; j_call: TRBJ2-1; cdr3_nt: TGCGCCAGCAGCTCGGGACTACAAGCACTCTCCTACAATGAGCAGTTCTTC; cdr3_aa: CASSSGLQALSYNEQFF
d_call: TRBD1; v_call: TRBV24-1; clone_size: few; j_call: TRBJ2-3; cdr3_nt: TGTGCCACCAGTGACCAACTGGACAGGGTTAAAGATACGCAGTATTTT; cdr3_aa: CATSDQLDRVKDTQYF
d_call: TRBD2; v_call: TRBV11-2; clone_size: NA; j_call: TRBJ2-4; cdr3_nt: TGTGCCAGCAGCAACCTGCGGGAGGGCTTGAACATTCAGTACTTC; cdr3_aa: CASSNLREGLNIQYF
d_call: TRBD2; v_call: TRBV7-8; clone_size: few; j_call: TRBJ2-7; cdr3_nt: TGTGCCAGCAGCTCCCAAGGACTAGCGGACACCTACGAGCAGTACTTC; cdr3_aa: CASSSQGLADTYEQYF
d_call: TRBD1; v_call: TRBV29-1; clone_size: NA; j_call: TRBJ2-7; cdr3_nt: TGCAGCGCCCTGGACAGGGAACGGTCCTACGAGCAGTACTTC; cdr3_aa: CSALDRERSYEQYF
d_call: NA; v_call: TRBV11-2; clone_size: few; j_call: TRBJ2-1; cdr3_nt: TGTGCCAGCAGCTTATGGAGGAACACTGAGCAGTTCTTC; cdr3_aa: CASSLWRNTEQFF
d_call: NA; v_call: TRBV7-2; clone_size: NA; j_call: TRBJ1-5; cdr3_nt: TGTGCCAGCAGCTCACGAGCAGGGCAGCCCCAGCATTTT; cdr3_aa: CASSSRAGQPQHF
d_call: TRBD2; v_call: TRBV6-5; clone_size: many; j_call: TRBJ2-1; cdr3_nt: TGTGCCAGCAGTTACTCGGGACTAGCGGGACCTCAGCAGTTCTTC; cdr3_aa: CASSYSGLAGPQQFF
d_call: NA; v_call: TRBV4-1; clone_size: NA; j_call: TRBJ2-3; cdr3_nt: TGCGCCAGCAGCCAAGATCCAGTGTGGGATACGCAGTATTTT; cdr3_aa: CASSQDPVWDTQYF
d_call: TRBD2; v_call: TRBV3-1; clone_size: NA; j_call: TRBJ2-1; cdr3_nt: TGTGCCAGCAGCCAAACTAGCGGGAGGGCCTACAATGAGCAGTTCTTC; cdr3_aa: CASSQTSGRAYNEQFF
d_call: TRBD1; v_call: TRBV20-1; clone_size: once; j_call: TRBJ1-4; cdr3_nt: TGCAGTGCTAGAGAATACGGGACAGGGGCTAATGAAAAACTGTTTTTT; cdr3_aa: CSAREYGTGANEKLFF
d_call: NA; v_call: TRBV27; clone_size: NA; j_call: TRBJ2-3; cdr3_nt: TGTGCCAGCAGTTTGTTGGGGGCGGGATTGACAGATACGCAGTATTTT; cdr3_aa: CASSLLGAGLTDTQYF
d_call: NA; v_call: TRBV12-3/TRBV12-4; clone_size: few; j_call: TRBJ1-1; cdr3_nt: TGTGCCAGCAGTAAAGCCGGGATTTGGGCACCAAATGAAGCTTTCTTT; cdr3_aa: CASSKAGIWAPNEAFF
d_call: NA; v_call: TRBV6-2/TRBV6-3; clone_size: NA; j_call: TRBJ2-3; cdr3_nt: TGTGCCAGCAGTCACAACGGACCGCCTCGCACAGATACGCAGTATTTT; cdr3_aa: CASSHNGPPRTDTQYF
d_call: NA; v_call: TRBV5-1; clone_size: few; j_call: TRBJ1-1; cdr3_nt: TGCGCCAGCAGCTCCATCCTCGGGGCGAACACTGAAGCTTTCTTT; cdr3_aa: CASSSILGANTEAFF
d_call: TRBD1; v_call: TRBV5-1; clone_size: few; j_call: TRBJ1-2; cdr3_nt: TGCGCCAGCAGCCCCGGACAGGGGGAGAACTATGGCTACACCTTC; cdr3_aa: CASSPGQGENYGYTF
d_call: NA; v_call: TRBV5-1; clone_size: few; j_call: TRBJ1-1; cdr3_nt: TGCGCCAGCAGCGGGGGCCCGAACACTGAAGCTTTCTTT; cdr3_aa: CASSGGPNTEAFF
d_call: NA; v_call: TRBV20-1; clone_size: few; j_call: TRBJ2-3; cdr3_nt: TGCAGTGCTACTCGCCTCGGGGGGCCCGGAGATACGCAGTATTTT; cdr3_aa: CSATRLGGPGDTQYF
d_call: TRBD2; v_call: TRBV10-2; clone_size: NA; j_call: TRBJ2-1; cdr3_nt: TGCGCCAGCAGGGGCGGGAGGAGGACCTACAATGAGCAGTTCTTC; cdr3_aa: CASRGGRRTYNEQFF
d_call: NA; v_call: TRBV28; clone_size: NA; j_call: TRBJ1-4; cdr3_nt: TGTGCCAGCACCCGCACTGTCCCTGGAGAAAAACTGTTTTTT; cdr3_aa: CASTRTVPGEKLFF
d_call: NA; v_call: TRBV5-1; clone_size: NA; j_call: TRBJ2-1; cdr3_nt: TGCGCCAGCAGCTTGAAGGTCAGCTCCTACAATGAGCAGTTCTTC; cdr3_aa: CASSLKVSSYNEQFF
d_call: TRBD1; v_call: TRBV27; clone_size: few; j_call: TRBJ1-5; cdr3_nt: TGTGCCAGCAGTTTCACAGGGGACCAGCCCCAGCATTTT; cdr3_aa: CASSFTGDQPQHF
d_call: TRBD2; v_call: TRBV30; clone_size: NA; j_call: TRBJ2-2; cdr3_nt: TGTGCCTGGGTGGGGACTAGCTTCACCGGGGAGCTGTTTTTT; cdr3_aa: CAWVGTSFTGELFF
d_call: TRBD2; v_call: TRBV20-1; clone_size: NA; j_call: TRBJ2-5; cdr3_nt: TGCAGTGCTAGAGATTCCACCCAGCGGGAGGAGACCCAGTACTTC; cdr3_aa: CSARDSTQREETQYF
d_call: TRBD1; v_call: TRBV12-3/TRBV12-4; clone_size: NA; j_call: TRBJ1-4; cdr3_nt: TGTGCCAGCAGTTTCTCGAGGACAGGGCTTGCTGAAAAACTGTTTTTT; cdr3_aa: CASSFSRTGLAEKLFF
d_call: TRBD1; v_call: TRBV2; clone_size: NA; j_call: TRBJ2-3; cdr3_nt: TGTGCCAGCAGGGACAGGGAATTCACAGATACGCAGTATTTT; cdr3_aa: CASRDREFTDTQYF
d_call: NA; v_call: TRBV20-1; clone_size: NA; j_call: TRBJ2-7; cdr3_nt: TGCAGTGCTAGTGTGGGAATCATCTCCTACGAGCAGTACTTC; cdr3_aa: CSASVGIISYEQYF
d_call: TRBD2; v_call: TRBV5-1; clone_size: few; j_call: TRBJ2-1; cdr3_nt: TGCGCCAGCAGCCAAAGGACTAGCGGGAGAGGGTCCCCCTACAATGAGCAGTTCTTC; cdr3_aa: CASSQRTSGRGSPYNEQFF
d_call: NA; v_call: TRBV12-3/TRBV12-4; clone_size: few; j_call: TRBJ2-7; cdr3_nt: TGTGCCAGCAGTCCCCTGACAGGAGGGGCCTACGAGCAGTACTTC; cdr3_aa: CASSPLTGGAYEQYF
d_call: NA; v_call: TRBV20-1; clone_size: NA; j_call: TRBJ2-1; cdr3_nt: TGCAGTGCTCCCCGCGCAGGCCCCTACAATGAGCAGTTCTTC; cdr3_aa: CSAPRAGPYNEQFF
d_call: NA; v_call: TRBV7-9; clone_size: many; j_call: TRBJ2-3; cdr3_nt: TGTGCCAGCAGCTTGGCCAACACAGATACGCAGTATTTT; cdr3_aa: CASSLANTDTQYF
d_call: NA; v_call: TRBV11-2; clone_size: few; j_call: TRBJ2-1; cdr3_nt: TGTGCCAGCAGCTCTACGGTAGAGAGCTACAATGAGCAGTTCTTC; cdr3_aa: CASSSTVESYNEQFF
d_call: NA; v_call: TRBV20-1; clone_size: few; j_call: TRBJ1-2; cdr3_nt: TGCAGTGCTAGGAACTATGGCTACACCTTC; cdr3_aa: CSARNYGYTF
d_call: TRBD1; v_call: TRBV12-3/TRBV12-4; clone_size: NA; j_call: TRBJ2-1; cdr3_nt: TGTGCCAGCAGCCATGAGACAGGGGCCATTTTTAGCTCCTACAATGAGCAGTTCTTC; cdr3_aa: CASSHETGAIFSSYNEQFF
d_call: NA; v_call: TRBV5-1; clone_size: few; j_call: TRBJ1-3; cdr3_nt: TGCGCCAGCAGCCCGACAGCTAACTCTGGAAACACCATATATTTT; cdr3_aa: CASSPTANSGNTIYF
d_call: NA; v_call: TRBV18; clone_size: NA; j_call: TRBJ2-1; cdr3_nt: TGTGCCAGCTCACCTACGGTATACAATGAGCAGTTCTTC; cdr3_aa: CASSPTVYNEQFF
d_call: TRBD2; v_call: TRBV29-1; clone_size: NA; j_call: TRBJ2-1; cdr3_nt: TGCAGCGCTACACTAGCGGGAGGAGAGAATGAGCAGTTCTTC; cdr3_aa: CSATLAGGENEQFF
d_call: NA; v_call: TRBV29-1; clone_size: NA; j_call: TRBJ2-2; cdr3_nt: TGCAGCGTTGATCCAGGGTGGGGGTGGAACGGGGAGCTGTTTTTT; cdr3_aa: CSVDPGWGWNGELFF